This record looks at one T cell receptor (beta chain) sequence and its context. The data stem from a study of cytomegalovirus exposure and HLA in healthy donors. TCRdb's table, derived via immunoSEQ multiplex PCR, lists solely in-frame clones and lacks some. This sample has approximately 54,000 clones, with approximately 90% found just once. The clonotype originates from a woman between 18 and 29 years old in good health and CMV-seropositive. The specimen was PBMCs.

The chain's CDR3 is CASKIQTGPNTEAFF. The CDR3 nucleotides read TGTGCCAGCAAAATTCAGACAGGGCCGAACACTGAAGCTTTCTTT. V usage is TRBV28 and J usage is TRBJ1-1; TRBD1 matches at 7 bases. Germline V gives CDR1 MDHEN, CDR2 SYDVKM. The CDR3 has 15 residues. After removal of 7 bases from V and 1 base from J, the junction contained 9 bases not matched to a gene.